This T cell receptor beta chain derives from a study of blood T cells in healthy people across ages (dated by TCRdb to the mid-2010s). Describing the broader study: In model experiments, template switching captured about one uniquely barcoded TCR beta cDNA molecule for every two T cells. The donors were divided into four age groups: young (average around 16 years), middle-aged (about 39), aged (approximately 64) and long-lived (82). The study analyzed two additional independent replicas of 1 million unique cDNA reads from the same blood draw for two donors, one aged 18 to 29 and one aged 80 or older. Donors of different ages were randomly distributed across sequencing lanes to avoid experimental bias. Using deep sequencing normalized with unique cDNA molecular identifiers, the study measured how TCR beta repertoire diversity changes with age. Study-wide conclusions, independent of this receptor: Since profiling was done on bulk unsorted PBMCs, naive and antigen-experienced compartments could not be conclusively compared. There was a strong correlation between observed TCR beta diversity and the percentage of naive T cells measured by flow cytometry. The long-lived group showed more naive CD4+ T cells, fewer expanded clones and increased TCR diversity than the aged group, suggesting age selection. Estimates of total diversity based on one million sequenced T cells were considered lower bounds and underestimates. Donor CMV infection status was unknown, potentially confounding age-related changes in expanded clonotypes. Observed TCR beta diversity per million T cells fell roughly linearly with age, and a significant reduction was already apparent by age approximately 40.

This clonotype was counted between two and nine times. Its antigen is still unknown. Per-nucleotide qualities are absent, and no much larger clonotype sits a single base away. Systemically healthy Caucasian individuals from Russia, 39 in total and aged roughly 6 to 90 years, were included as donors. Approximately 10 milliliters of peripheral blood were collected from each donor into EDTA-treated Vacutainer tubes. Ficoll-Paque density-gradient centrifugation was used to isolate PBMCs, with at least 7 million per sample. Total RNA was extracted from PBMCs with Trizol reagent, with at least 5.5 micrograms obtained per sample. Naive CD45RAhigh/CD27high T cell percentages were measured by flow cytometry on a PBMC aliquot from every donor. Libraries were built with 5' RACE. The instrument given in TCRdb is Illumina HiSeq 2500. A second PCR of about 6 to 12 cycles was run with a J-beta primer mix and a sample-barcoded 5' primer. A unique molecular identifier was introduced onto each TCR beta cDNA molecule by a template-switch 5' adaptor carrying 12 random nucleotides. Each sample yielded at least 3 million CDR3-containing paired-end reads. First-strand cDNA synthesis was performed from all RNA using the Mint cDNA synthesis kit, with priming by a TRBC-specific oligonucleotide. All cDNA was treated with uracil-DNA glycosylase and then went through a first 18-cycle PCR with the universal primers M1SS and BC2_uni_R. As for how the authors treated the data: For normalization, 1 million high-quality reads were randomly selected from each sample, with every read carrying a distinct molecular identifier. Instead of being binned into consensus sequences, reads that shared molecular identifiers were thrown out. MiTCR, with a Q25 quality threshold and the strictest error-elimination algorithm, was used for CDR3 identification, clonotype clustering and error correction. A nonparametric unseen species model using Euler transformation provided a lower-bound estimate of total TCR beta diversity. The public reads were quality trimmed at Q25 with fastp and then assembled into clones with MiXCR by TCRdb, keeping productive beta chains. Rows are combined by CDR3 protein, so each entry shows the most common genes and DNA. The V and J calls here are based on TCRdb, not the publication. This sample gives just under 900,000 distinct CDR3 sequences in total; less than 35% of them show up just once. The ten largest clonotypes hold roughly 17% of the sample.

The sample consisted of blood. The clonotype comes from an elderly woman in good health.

The CDR3 region has the sequence CASSPDLLQRTRYF. The nucleotide sequence reads as follows: TGTGCCAGCAGCCCCGACTTACTGCAAAGGACCCGGTACTTC. The V gene is TRBV14 and the J gene is TRBJ2-7; no confident D gene assignment can be made. From cysteine to phenylalanine, the CDR3 is 14 amino acids long. Of all the DNA, just the CDR3 is kept, 42 bases in frame from base 1. V is reduced by 4 bases and J by 12 bases, leaving a spacing of 22 bases between them. Based on the germline V gene, the CDR1 and CDR2 sequences are SGHDN and FVKESK. Extended through the reference TRBV14 and TRBJ2-7 proteins, this CDR3 yields the full variable domain: EAGVTQFPSHSVIEKGQTVTLRCDPISGHDNLYWYRRVMGKEIKFLLHFVKESKQDESGMPNNRFLAERTGGTYSTLKVQPAELEDSGVYFCASSPDLLQRTRYFGPGTRLTVT.